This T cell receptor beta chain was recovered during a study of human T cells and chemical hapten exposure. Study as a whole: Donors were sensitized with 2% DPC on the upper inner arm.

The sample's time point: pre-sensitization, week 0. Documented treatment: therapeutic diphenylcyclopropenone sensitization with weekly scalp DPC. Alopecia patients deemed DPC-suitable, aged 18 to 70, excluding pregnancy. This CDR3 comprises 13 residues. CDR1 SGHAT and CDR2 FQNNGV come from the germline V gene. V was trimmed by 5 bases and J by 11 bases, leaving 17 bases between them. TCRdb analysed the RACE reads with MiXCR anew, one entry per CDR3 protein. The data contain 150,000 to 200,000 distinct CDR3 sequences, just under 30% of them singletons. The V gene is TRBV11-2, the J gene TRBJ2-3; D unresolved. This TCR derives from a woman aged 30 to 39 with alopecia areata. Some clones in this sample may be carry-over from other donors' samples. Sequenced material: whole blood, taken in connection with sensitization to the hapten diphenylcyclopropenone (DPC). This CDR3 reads CASSPNEHSWQYF. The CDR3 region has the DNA TGTGCCAGCAGCCCTAATGAGCATTCCTGGCAGTATTTT. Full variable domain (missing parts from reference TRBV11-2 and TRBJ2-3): EAGVAQSPRYKIIEKRQSVAFWCNPISGHATLYWYQQILGQGPKLLIQFQNNGVVDDSQLPKDRFSAERLKGVDSTLKIQPAKLEDSAVYLCASSPNEHSWQYFGPGTRLTVL.